These 20 T cell receptor beta chains came from one sample sequenced in a study of blood T cell repertoires in COVID-19. Sequenced by immunoSEQ multiplex PCR; TCRdb stores in-frame clones only, minus some. The sample holds about 250,000 clones, 75% to 90% seen once. Sequencing was performed on PBMCs or T cells enriched from blood (not recorded which). The receptors here all came from a woman aged 18-30 years who had recovered from COVID-19.

J is TRBJ1-4 and V is TRBV2; TRBD1 might be the D (6 bases). Per germline, CDR1 SNHLY and CDR2 FYNNEI. The CDR3 has 15 residues. The germline V and J ends were trimmed by 1 base and 4 bases, with 10 bases remaining between them. The CDR3 DNA reads as TGTGCCAGCAGTGAAGATAACAGGGTTAATGAAAAACTGTTTTTT. As protein: CASSEDNRVNEKLFF.

This sequence joins TRBV29-1 and TRBJ2-1, with 8 positions matching TRBD2. Unmatched junction bases numbered 5, after V lost 4 bases and J lost 0 bases. CDR3 length: 15 residues. CDR1 is SQVTM and CDR2 is ANQGSEA in the germline V gene. DNA for the CDR3: TGCAGCGTTGTGGGCGGGGGGAGCTCCTACAATGAGCAGTTCTTC. Translated: CSVVGGGSSYNEQFF.

The chain combines TRBV15 with TRBJ2-5; 7 bases align to TRBD1. The CDR3 is 18 residues long. Trimming cost V 3 bases and J 2 bases; bases outside gene matches: 15. In germline, CDR1 is LNHNV, CDR2 YYDKDF (reference sequence). The CDR3 DNA sequence: TGTGCCACCAGCAGTGGGTCGGACAGGCTAGAGCCGCAAGAGACCCAGTACTTC. Translation: CATSSGSDRLEPQETQYF. Variable domain in full (rest from reference TRBV15 and TRBJ2-5): DAMVIQNPRYQVTQFGKPVTLSCSQTLNHNVMYWYQQKSSQAPKLLFHYYDKDFNNEADTPDNFQSRRPNTSFCFLDIRSPGLGDTAMYLCATSSGSDRLEPQETQYFGPGTRLLVL.

The genes are TRBV27 and TRBJ1-6; D may be TRBD1 (5 bases). The CDR3 sequence is 14 residues long. Trimming left V 6 bases short and J 7 bases short, with 13 bases between. Germline CDR1 MNHEY, CDR2 SMNVEV (reference sequence). The CDR3 here is CASSSRGSNSPLHF. Written as DNA, the CDR3 is TGTGCCAGCAGCTCTAGGGGATCCAATTCACCCCTCCACTTT.

As for this clone: One junction end does not reproduce the germline sequence, and a read error may be involved. The CDR3 protein is CASLRGASHNEQFF. CDR3 DNA: TGTGCCAGCCTGCGGGGGGCCTCCCACAATGAGCAGTTCTTC. J is TRBJ2-1 and V is TRBV27; 8 nucleotides agree with TRBD2. The CDR3 sequence is 14 residues long. From germline, CDR1 is MNHEY and CDR2 SMNVEV (reference sequence).

The chain is built from TRBV19 and TRBJ1-1; D gene ambiguous. V was shortened by 1 base and J by 4 bases, with 10 bases between the two germline ends. This CDR3 region has 14 residues. Germline values: CDR1 LNHDA, CDR2 SQIVND (reference sequence). The CDR3 is CASSIGPGSTEAFF. CDR3 DNA: TGTGCCAGTAGTATAGGGCCAGGAAGCACTGAAGCTTTCTTT.

The V and J genes are TRBV15 and TRBJ2-3, with unresolved D. The length of the CDR3 is 16 residues. CDR1 and CDR2 from the germline V gene are LNHNV and YYDKDF (reference sequence). Trimming shortened V by 0 bases and J by 6 bases, and 16 bases separated the two germline ends. CDR3 in amino acids: CATSREGSGYEDTQYF. DNA of the CDR3: TGTGCCACCAGCAGAGAAGGTTCAGGATATGAGGATACGCAGTATTTT. The full variable domain, its missing parts supplied by reference TRBV15 and TRBJ2-3, is DAMVIQNPRYQVTQFGKPVTLSCSQTLNHNVMYWYQQKSSQAPKLLFHYYDKDFNNEADTPDNFQSRRPNTSFCFLDIRSPGLGDTAMYLCATSREGSGYEDTQYFGPGTRLTVL.

The chain combines TRBV5-1 with TRBJ2-3, with D maybe TRBD1 (5 bases). The germline CDR1 and CDR2 sequences are SGHRS and YFSETQ. The V gene lost 2 bases and the J gene lost 2 bases, with 9 bases spanning the gap. The CDR3 sequence is 14 residues long. The CDR3 DNA follows: TGCGCCAGCAGCTTAGTCAGGGACACAGATACGCAGTATTTT. It yields the protein CASSLVRDTDTQYF.

This chain links TRBV25-1 with TRBJ2-5; a weak D match, TRBD1 (6 bases). Germline values: CDR1 MGHDK, CDR2 SYGVNS. Trimming pared 3 bases from V and 3 bases from J, leaving 14 bases between. The CDR3 covers 15 residues. CDR3 loop: CASSEPGHSEETQYF. The CDR3, as DNA: TGTGCCAGCAGTGAGCCGGGACACTCTGAAGAGACCCAGTACTTC.

V usage is TRBV18 and J usage is TRBJ1-4; perhaps TRBD1 as D (5 bases). V dropped 1 base and J dropped 8 bases, with 14 bases sitting between them. CDR3 length equals 15 residues. Per the germline V gene, CDR1 is KGHSH and CDR2 is LQKENI. The CDR3 reads CASSPRAASGEKLFF. CDR3 nucleotide sequence: TGTGCCAGCTCACCACGCGCAGCCTCAGGGGAAAAACTGTTTTTT.

This rearrangement joins TRBV27 to TRBJ2-2, with D possibly matching TRBD2 (5 bases). Germline loops: CDR1 MNHEY, CDR2 SMNVEV (reference sequence). CDR3 length equals 14 residues. Trimming shortened V by 8 bases and J by 6 bases, and 16 bases separated the two germline ends. CDR3 loop: CASPLRGESGELFF. CDR3 DNA: TGTGCCAGCCCACTCCGTGGGGAGTCCGGGGAGCTGTTTTTT.

This chain links TRBV19 with TRBJ2-2, with 10 bases that match TRBD1. CDR3 length: 16 amino acids. From germline, CDR1 is LNHDA and CDR2 SQIVND (reference sequence). The ends lost 3 bases at V and 5 bases at J; junction bases unmatched: 6. As DNA, the CDR3 is TGTGCCAGTAGTATCCGACAGGGGGCGAGAACCGGGGAGCTGTTTTTT. Translated, it gives CASSIRQGARTGELFF.

The chain joins TRBV3-1 (or the pseudogene TRBV3-2) to TRBJ2-3; the match to TRBD2 covers 10 bases. CDR1 is LGHDT and CDR2 is YNNKEL in the germline V gene (reference sequence). V was pared by 3 bases and J by 5 bases, with 5 bases of the junction left unmatched. This CDR3 is 15 amino acids long. CDR3 loop: CASSQSGGGQDTQYF. DNA of the CDR3: TGTGCCAGCAGCCAGAGCGGGGGGGGTCAAGATACGCAGTATTTT.

The chain has TRBV5-1 and TRBJ1-5; D unclear. Germline CDR1 SGHRS, CDR2 YFSETQ. The V end was cut by 1 base, the J end by 1 base, with 9 bases between. The CDR3 totals 15 residues. The CDR3 protein is CASSLTPGSNQPQHF. The CDR3 coding sequence is TGCGCCAGCAGCTTGACTCCGGGAAGCAATCAGCCCCAGCATTTT. The complete variable domain, with remaining parts taken from reference TRBV5-1 and TRBJ1-5, reads KAGVTQTPRYLIKTRGQQVTLSCSPISGHRSVSWYQQTPGQGLQFLFEYFSETQRNKGNFPGRFSGRQFSNSRSEMNVSTLELGDSALYLCASSLTPGSNQPQHFGDGTRLSIL.

V usage is TRBV12-3 or TRBV12-4 and J usage is TRBJ1-3, with a tentative D call TRBD1 (5 bases). This CDR3 is 13 amino acids long. Trimming stripped 5 bases from V and 8 bases from J, with 13 bases between. The CDR3 nucleotides read TGTGCCAGCAGTCCCCGGGGGGGGGACACCATATATTTT. Amino acids: CASSPRGGDTIYF.

V is TRBV6-5 and J is TRBJ1-1, with D perhaps TRBD1 (6 bases). Germline V CDR1 and CDR2: MNHEY, SVGAGI. This CDR3 contains 15 residues. Trimming removed 6 bases from V and 2 bases from J, with 16 bases in between. This CDR3 reads CASRGGALYNTEAFF. The CDR3 DNA follows: TGTGCCAGCAGAGGGGGGGCTCTATATAACACTGAAGCTTTCTTT.

The sample holds a few counts of this clone. The V and J genes are TRBV27 and TRBJ1-2; 7 nucleotides line up with TRBD1. The CDR3 extends over 14 amino acids. Trimming removed 6 bases from V and 0 bases from J; junction bases left unmatched: 4. Germline-derived CDR1 and CDR2 are MNHEY and SMNVEV (reference sequence). The CDR3 sequence: CASRQGGSNYGYTF. For the CDR3, the DNA is TGTGCCAGCAGACAAGGGGGCTCTAACTATGGCTACACCTTC.

This chain connects TRBV30 to TRBJ2-5; 9 bases map to TRBD2. Germline V gene lookup returns CDR1 GTSNPN and CDR2 SVGIG (reference sequence). V was pared by 3 bases and J by 0 bases, with 5 bases of the junction left unmatched. The CDR3 sequence is 15 residues long. CDR3 region: CAWRGSGGYQETQYF. CDR3 sequence (DNA): TGTGCCTGGAGAGGTAGCGGGGGATACCAAGAGACCCAGTACTTC.

The chain has TRBV5-1 and TRBJ2-1; unclear D gene. The CDR3 spans 17 residues. Deletions cut 4 bases from V and 0 bases from J, with 17 bases between. The V gene's germline CDR1 is SGHRS and CDR2 YFSETQ. Here the CDR3 reads CASSRRVLANSYNEQFF. Written as DNA, the CDR3 is TGCGCCAGCAGCCGGAGAGTGTTAGCTAACTCCTACAATGAGCAGTTCTTC.

The chain recombines TRBV6-5 with TRBJ2-7; possible D gene TRBD2, 6 bases. Trimming removed 5 bases from V and 4 bases from J, with 12 bases in between. CDR1 is MNHEY, CDR2 SVGAGI, per germline. The CDR3 sequence is 13 residues long. The CDR3 region has the DNA TGTGCCAGCAGTACGGGACTCAATTACGAGCAGTACTTC. Amino acids: CASSTGLNYEQYF.